The 30 T cell receptor beta chains in this list originate from one sample, sequenced in a study of blood T cells in healthy people across ages (dated by TCRdb to the mid-2010s). Libraries were prepared through 5' RACE. Sequenced on an Illumina HiSeq 2500. A second PCR of about 7 to 12 cycles was performed with a sample-barcoded 5' primer and a J-beta primer mix. TCRdb redid the processing of the public reads, applying fastp at Q25 and MiXCR, and retained in-frame beta chains. Identical CDR3 protein sequences are pooled into one entry, listed with their most common genes and DNA. This sample comprises 730,000 or so distinct CDR3 sequences, more than 40% of them detected only once. Together, the top ten hold around 20% of the sample. Sequencing input: blood. These receptors were obtained from a woman aged 60-75 years in good health.

In its sample, this clonotype was seen a few times. The chain recombines TRBV12-3 or TRBV12-4 with TRBJ1-2, with 9 bases that match TRBD1. The CDR3 has 15 residues. V was clipped by 6 bases and J by 4 bases; unmatched bases: 9. As DNA, the CDR3 is TGTGCCAGCAGCCCCGGACAGGGGACTCTCTATGGCTACACCTTC. Its protein is CASSPGQGTLYGYTF.

This clonotype appeared a single time. The J gene is TRBJ2-1, the V gene TRBV4-2; 10 bases map to TRBD1. The ends lost 0 bases at V and 4 bases at J; junction bases unmatched: 12. CDR1 is LGHNA and CDR2 is YNFKEQ in the germline V gene. The CDR3 length is 19 residues. CDR3: CASSQDRDRGMGEYNEQFF. The DNA of the CDR3 is TGTGCCAGCAGCCAAGATCGGGACAGGGGTATGGGTGAATACAATGAGCAGTTCTTC.

This clonotype was observed a handful of times. This chain uses TRBV25-1 with TRBJ1-1; TRBD1 agrees at 8 bases. Germline V CDR1 and CDR2: MGHDK, SYGVNS. Unmatched junction bases numbered 5, after V lost 4 bases and J lost 1 base. This CDR3 comprises 15 residues. CDR3 coding DNA: TGTGCCAGCAGTGCAGGGGGCGGGAGGAACACTGAAGCTTTCTTT. As protein: CASSAGGGRNTEAFF.

This clonotype occurred a few times. The rearrangement links TRBV29-1 to TRBJ2-5; no reliable D call. V was clipped by 1 base and J by 4 bases, with 10 bases between them. Germline V gene sequence: CDR1 SQVTM, CDR2 ANQGSEA. The CDR3 contains 13 residues. The CDR3 here is CSVEGGSGETQYF. CDR3 DNA: TGCAGCGTTGAAGGGGGTAGTGGAGAGACCCAGTACTTC.

The gene calls are TRBV5-1 and TRBJ2-3; 8 nucleotides align to TRBD2. Germline CDR1 SGHRS, CDR2 YFSETQ. The CDR3 is 15 residues long. Unmatched junction bases numbered 3, after V lost 3 bases and J lost 0 bases. Here the CDR3 DNA reads TGCGCCAGCAGCTGTAGCGGGATGAGCACAGATACGCAGTATTTT. This gives the protein CASSCSGMSTDTQYF.

In this sample, this clonotype turned up many times. The chain is built from TRBV7-2 and TRBJ2-5; maybe TRBD2 (5 bases). This CDR3 region has 14 residues. V was shortened by 5 bases and J by 3 bases, with 13 bases between the two germline ends. Germline V gene sequence: CDR1 SGHTA, CDR2 FQGNSA. CDR3 DNA: TGTGCCAGCAGCCTGCGGACTGTCAAAGAGACCCAGTACTTC. It translates to CASSLRTVKETQYF. The variable domain in full, completed from reference TRBV7-2 and TRBJ2-5, reads GAGVSQSPSNKVTEKGKDVELRCDPISGHTALYWYRQSLGQGLEFLIYFQGNSAPDKSGLPSDRFSAERTGGSVSTLTIQRTQQEDSAVYLCASSLRTVKETQYFGPGTRLLVL.

This clonotype was seen only once. The chain is built from TRBV7-9 and TRBJ1-6; the match to TRBD1 covers 10 bases. The CDR3 consists of 14 residues. Looked up from germline, CDR1 is SEHNR and CDR2 is FQNEAQ (reference sequence). The junction had 3 bases not matched to a gene; V was cut back by 4 bases and J by 9 bases. Here the CDR3 reads CASSYGTGVSPLHF. CDR3 DNA: TGTGCCAGCAGCTATGGGACAGGGGTTTCACCCCTCCACTTT.

The J gene is TRBJ2-1, the V gene TRBV5-1; TRBD1 agrees at 8 bases. The CDR3 consists of 16 residues. Germline V gene lookup returns CDR1 SGHRS and CDR2 YFSETQ. The V and J ends lost 1 base and 5 bases, in that order; junction bases with no gene match: 8. The DNA of the CDR3 is TGCGCCAGCAGCTTGACCTACAGGGGGGACCACAATGAGCAGTTCTTC. This sequence encodes CASSLTYRGDHNEQFF.

Points on this clonotype: Germline and junction disagree at one end, which may indicate a read error. The J gene is TRBJ2-3, the V gene TRBV27; the match to TRBD2 covers 14 bases. The CDR3 loop spans 20 amino acids. Germline CDR1 is MNHEY and CDR2 is SMNVEV (reference sequence). The CDR3 nucleotides read TGTGCCAGCAGTTTTCTGACTAGCGGGAGGGTCCGGATTGACACAGATACGGAGTATTTT. This gives the protein CASSFLTSGRVRIDTDTEYF.

This clonotype was seen a few times. This sequence may be a read error, since a much larger clone differs from it by one base. The J gene is TRBJ2-3, the V gene TRBV7-3; no clear D gene. From germline, CDR1 is SGHTA and CDR2 FQGTGA. The CDR3 covers 15 residues. The CDR3 reads CAGSLGSGRGDTQYF. DNA of the CDR3: TGTGCCGGCAGCTTAGGGTCCGGGCGTGGAGATACGCAGTATTTT.

The chain recombines TRBV5-1 with TRBJ1-2; perhaps TRBD1 as D (6 bases). This CDR3 has 14 residues. Germline lookup yields CDR1 SGHRS and CDR2 YFSETQ. V was clipped by 5 bases and J by 5 bases, with 16 bases between them. The CDR3 nucleotides read TGCGCCAGCAGTCTGACAGGTGATTCGTATGGCTACACCTTC. Its translation: CASSLTGDSYGYTF.

This clonotype was detected ten times or more. The rearrangement uses TRBV29-1 and TRBJ2-5; TRBD1 matches 10 bases. CDR3 length: 15 amino acids. J was trimmed by 5 bases and V by 5 bases; bases with no gene match: 11. CDR1 is SQVTM and CDR2 is ANQGSEA in the germline V gene. The CDR3 DNA sequence: TGCAGCGTTAACCCCGGGACAGGGGTGGTGGAGACCCAGTACTTC. As protein: CSVNPGTGVVETQYF.

This chain links TRBV29-1 with TRBJ2-5; maybe TRBD1 (5 bases). Germline V gene data show CDR1 as SQVTM and CDR2 as ANQGSEA. The CDR3 loop spans 12 amino acids. V lost 7 bases to trimming and J lost 0 bases, with 9 bases between them. Here the CDR3 reads CSGGPYQETQYF. For the CDR3, the DNA is TGCAGCGGGGGCCCGTACCAAGAGACCCAGTACTTC.

V is TRBV5-1 and J is TRBJ2-7; 8 positions match TRBD2. Germline V gives CDR1 SGHRS, CDR2 YFSETQ. The CDR3 is made up of 16 amino acids. The V gene end was trimmed by 4 bases and the J gene end by 0 bases; junction bases not matched to a gene: 9. The CDR3 region has the DNA TGCGCCAGCAGCACGGAAGCCGGGAGGGCCTCCTACGAGCAGTACTTC. Its translation: CASSTEAGRASYEQYF.

The chain links TRBV9 to TRBJ1-4; no definite D call. The CDR3 loop spans 15 amino acids. Germline CDR1 is SGDLS and CDR2 is YYNGEE. Trimming took 1 base from V and 0 from J, leaving 7 bases between them. The CDR3 DNA reads as TGTGCCAGCAGCGTACTGGATTCAACTAATGAAAAACTGTTTTTT. Protein product: CASSVLDSTNEKLFF.

The chain links TRBV4-3 to TRBJ2-7; the D gene is possibly TRBD2 (5 bases). Germline V gene lookup returns CDR1 LGHNA and CDR2 YSLEER. The germline V and J ends were trimmed by 1 base and 6 bases, with 10 bases remaining between them. The CDR3 covers 13 residues. The CDR3 DNA reads TGCGCCAGCAGCCAAGTTGAGGGCGCCGAGCAGTACTTC. Amino acid sequence: CASSQVEGAEQYF.

This clonotype was observed many times. The CDR3 DNA follows: TGTGCCAGCAGCTTCAGTCCACTAGCGGGAGGGCCCGAGCAGTACTTC. Encoded protein: CASSFSPLAGGPEQYF. The chain employs TRBV9 and TRBJ2-7, with 13 bases that match TRBD2. Germline V gene data show CDR1 as SGDLS and CDR2 as YYNGEE. The CDR3 has 16 residues. Trimming cost V 4 bases and J 6 bases; bases outside gene matches: 10.

The chain has TRBV4-2 and TRBJ1-1, with TRBD1 as a possible D gene (6 bases). Germline V gene data show CDR1 as LGHNA and CDR2 as YNFKEQ. Trimming left V 1 base short and J 3 bases short, with 18 bases between. CDR3 length: 17 amino acids. The DNA of the CDR3 is TGTGCCAGCAGCCAAGGCTTGGTGGGGGGCATGGACACTGAAGCTTTCTTT. Translation: CASSQGLVGGMDTEAFF.

J is TRBJ2-3 and V is TRBV20-1; D is undetermined. Germline V CDR1 and CDR2: DFQATT, SNEGSKA (reference sequence). Trimming shortened V by 2 bases and J by 2 bases, and 11 bases separated the two germline ends. The CDR3 runs 14 residues. The CDR3 DNA follows: TGCAGTGCTAGACGCGACACTTACACAGATACGCAGTATTTT. This encodes CSARRDTYTDTQYF.

This clonotype has a handful of counts. This chain uses TRBV20-1 with TRBJ2-7, with 13 bases identical to TRBD2. V trimming: 0 bases; J trimming: 4 bases; junction bases outside the gene matches: 15. There are 19 residues in the CDR3. CDR1 and CDR2 from the germline V gene are DFQATT and SNEGSKA (reference sequence). The CDR3 DNA follows: TGCAGTGCTAGAGATAAGACGACTAGCGGGAGGATACTCACTTACGAGCAGTACTTC. Its protein is CSARDKTTSGRILTYEQYF.

The chain employs TRBV6-5 and TRBJ2-2; 8 bases map to TRBD2. Germline CDR1 and CDR2: MNHEY and SVGAGI. The CDR3 length is 15 residues. The V segment lost 7 bases and the J segment 4 bases; nucleotides outside the gene matches: 8. The CDR3 here is CASKTGLGRTGELFF. The CDR3 DNA sequence: TGTGCCAGCAAAACGGGACTAGGACGCACCGGGGAGCTGTTTTTT.

In the case of this clonotype: This may arise from a read error, as a much more abundant clone is one base away. V is TRBV7-2 and J is TRBJ2-7; tentative D call: TRBD1 (5 bases). The CDR3 totals 14 residues. The V gene lost 5 bases and the J gene lost 0 bases, with 11 bases spanning the gap. Germline-derived CDR1 and CDR2 are SGHTA and FQGNSA. CDR3 amino acids: CASSVDSRSYEQYF. The CDR3 DNA sequence: TGTGCCAGCAGCGTAGACAGCCGCTCCTACGAGCAGTACTTC.

This clonotype was found a few times. V gene TRBV18 combines with J gene TRBJ2-7; 11 positions match TRBD2. Germline CDR1 KGHSH, CDR2 LQKENI. V was clipped by 1 base and J by 7 bases; unmatched bases: 9. The CDR3 is made up of 16 amino acids. CDR3 DNA sequence: TGTGCCAGCTCACCACTCATGACTAGCGGGGCTGGGGAGCAGTACTTC. Amino acids: CASSPLMTSGAGEQYF.

The rearrangement links TRBV24-1 to TRBJ2-3; D is possibly TRBD1 or TRBD2 (5 bases each). The CDR3 extends over 15 amino acids. Trimming took 5 bases from V and 2 from J, leaving 13 bases between them. Germline loops: CDR1 KGHDR, CDR2 SFDVKD. CDR3 amino acids: CATSGKGPYTDTQYF. The CDR3, as DNA: TGTGCCACCAGTGGAAAGGGACCGTACACAGATACGCAGTATTTT.

The chain links TRBV9 to TRBJ2-1; D is possibly TRBD1 or TRBD2 (5 bases each). The CDR3 totals 14 residues. CDR1 is SGDLS and CDR2 is YYNGEE in the germline V gene. V lost 7 bases and J lost 10, with 21 bases in between. Here the CDR3 DNA reads TGTGCCAGCGGGGGTGGGCGGATTCCCTACGAGCAGTTCTTC. Translation gives CASGGGRIPYEQFF. The full variable domain, in which reference TRBV9 and TRBJ2-1 provide the parts outside the CDR3, is DSGVTQTPKHLITATGQRVTLRCSPRSGDLSVYWYQQSLDQGLQFLIQYYNGEERAKGNILERFSAQQFPDLHSELNLSSLELGDSALYFCASGGGRIPYEQFFGPGTRLTVL.

This clonotype occurred many times. This chain connects TRBV12-3 or TRBV12-4 to TRBJ2-7; tentatively, D is TRBD1 (6 bases). V was cut by 9 bases and J by 4 bases, with 19 bases left in between. The CDR3 is made up of 14 amino acids. This chain's CDR3 is CASSETQGPYEQYF. The CDR3 DNA is TGTGCCAGTTCAGAAACCCAGGGGCCTTACGAGCAGTACTTC.

This chain joins TRBV10-1 and TRBJ1-6; possibly TRBD1 for D (5 bases). The V end was cut by 4 bases, the J end by 7 bases, with 8 bases between. The CDR3 runs 13 residues. The germline V gene has CDR1 WNHNN and CDR2 SYGVQD (reference sequence). CDR3 DNA: TGCGCCAGCAGTGGAGGACACAATTCACCCCTCCACTTT. It is translated as CASSGGHNSPLHF.

The chain has TRBV3-1 and TRBJ2-7; 7 nucleotides align to TRBD1. The CDR3 is 15 amino acids. In germline, CDR1 is LGHDT, CDR2 YNNKEL (reference sequence). The V segment lost 1 base and the J segment 3 bases; nucleotides outside the gene matches: 6. The CDR3 spells CASSQGEAGGYEQYF. The DNA of the CDR3 is TGTGCCAGCAGCCAAGGCGAGGCAGGGGGCTACGAGCAGTACTTC.

The chain carries TRBV20-1 and TRBJ1-4; 8 bases align to TRBD1. The V segment lost 0 bases and the J segment 8 bases; nucleotides outside the gene matches: 11. Germline V gives CDR1 DFQATT, CDR2 SNEGSKA (reference sequence). The CDR3 totals 16 residues. The CDR3 sequence is CSARDPRTGQREKLFF. The DNA of the CDR3 is TGCAGTGCTAGAGATCCCCGGACAGGGCAAAGGGAAAAACTGTTTTTT.

The chain links TRBV5-1 to TRBJ2-3, with unresolved D. The V end lost 4 bases, the J end lost 7 bases, and 13 bases lay between the germline ends. Germline-derived CDR1 and CDR2 are SGHRS and YFSETQ. CDR3 length: 13 amino acids. The CDR3 sequence: CASSPGEKNTQYF. The CDR3 DNA sequence: TGCGCCAGCAGCCCCGGTGAGAAAAATACGCAGTATTTT. Drawing the rest from reference TRBV5-1 and TRBJ2-3, the complete variable domain is KAGVTQTPRYLIKTRGQQVTLSCSPISGHRSVSWYQQTPGQGLQFLFEYFSETQRNKGNFPGRFSGRQFSNSRSEMNVSTLELGDSALYLCASSPGEKNTQYFGPGTRLTVL.